The clone carrying this T cell receptor (beta chain) was seen repeatedly, ten times or more. Antigen specificity is unknown. One entry per CDR3 protein results from TCRdb running MiXCR on the 5' RACE reads. The sample yields about 49,000 distinct CDR3 sequences, 9% to 10% seen once. Germline assignment: CDR1 SGHTA and CDR2 FQGNSA. CDR3 length: 15 residues. V gave up 6 bases and J gave up 5 bases; unmatched junction bases: 7. These data come from a study of neurological immune-mediated disorders. The time point here: longitudinal time-point 1 (baseline). Volunteers from a blood bank in Maryland, USA, constituted the healthy controls. The study, taken as a whole, reports: Sharing of CDR3 amino acid sequences among expanded clones across subjects was absent, suggesting private repertoires in all groups.

The source is a woman between 40 and 50 years old in good health. V usage is TRBV7-2 and J usage is TRBJ2-7; 13 positions agree with TRBD2. The sequenced sample was PBMCs. The CDR3 DNA reads as TGTGCCAGCAGACTCACTAGCGGGAGGGCCCACGAGCAGTACTTC. This gives the protein CASRLTSGRAHEQYF. The entire variable domain, with the rest obtained from reference TRBV7-2 and TRBJ2-7, is as follows: GAGVSQSPSNKVTEKGKDVELRCDPISGHTALYWYRQSLGQGLEFLIYFQGNSAPDKSGLPSDRFSAERTGGSVSTLTIQRTQQEDSAVYLCASRLTSGRAHEQYFGPGTRLTVT.